The rows below give T cell receptor beta chains drawn from one sample of a study of T-cell memory formation after mild COVID-19. TCRdb redid the calling of the 5' RACE reads with MiXCR, one entry per CDR3 protein. The sample has 50,000 to 75,000 distinct CDR3 sequences; over 8.5% are singletons. Sequenced sample: PBMCs or a T cell subset sorted from them (not recorded which). The receptors originated from a man between 18 and 29 years old who had mild COVID-19 (a few samples of this study predate the infection). Cell type and time point are not known. CDR3s include the opening cysteine and the closing phenylalanine or tryptophan. D genes are given only for firm matches. Clone size is given for some rows only: seen once, a few or many times, or a class if the clone is expanded.

len,abundance,v_gene,d_gene,j_gene,CDR3aa,CDR3nt
12,few,TRBV18,-,TRBJ2-7,CASSPSVDEQYF,TGTGCCAGCTCACCCTCCGTGGACGAGCAGTACTTC
14,few,TRBV12-3/TRBV12-4,TRBD2,TRBJ2-2,CASIAGLNTGELFF,TGTGCCAGCATAGCGGGGCTGAACACCGGGGAGCTGTTTTTT
12,-,TRBV12-3/TRBV12-4,-,TRBJ2-3,CASAGIADTQYF,TGTGCCAGCGCGGGGATCGCAGATACGCAGTATTTT
15,-,TRBV2,-,TRBJ2-3,CASNWGLGKADTQYF,TGTGCCAGCAATTGGGGGCTAGGGAAAGCGGATACGCAGTATTTT
13,-,TRBV29-1,-,TRBJ1-2,CSGGDGTFYGYTF,TGCAGCGGGGGAGACGGAACCTTCTATGGCTACACCTTC
15,few,TRBV6-1,-,TRBJ2-1,CASRRGDASYNEQFF,TGTGCCAGCAGAAGAGGGGACGCTTCCTACAATGAGCAGTTCTTC
16,-,TRBV5-1,-,TRBJ2-2,CASSLLSPGDTGELFF,TGCGCCAGCAGCTTGTTGAGTCCCGGGGACACCGGGGAGCTGTTTTTT
17,few,TRBV7-2,TRBD1,TRBJ1-5,CASSLVPGTGSGQPQHF,TGTGCCAGCAGCTTAGTTCCAGGGACAGGTAGCGGTCAGCCCCAGCATTTT
15,few,TRBV7-3,-,TRBJ2-3,CASSLYATDTDTQYF,TGTGCCAGCAGCTTATATGCGACAGACACAGATACGCAGTATTTT
16,few,TRBV6-5,TRBD2,TRBJ2-5,CASSYLGVAGGETQYF,TGTGCCAGCAGTTACTTGGGGGTAGCGGGGGGAGAGACCCAGTACTTC
14,many,TRBV15,-,TRBJ2-5,CATSRDQGQETQYF,TGTGCCACCAGCAGAGATCAGGGCCAAGAGACCCAGTACTTC
13,many,TRBV7-2,TRBD2,TRBJ2-3,CASSPGGIGTQYF,TGTGCCAGCAGCCCCGGGGGGATCGGTACGCAGTATTTT
16,-,TRBV27,TRBD1,TRBJ2-2,CASSRTGTANTGELFF,TGTGCCAGCAGCCGGACCGGGACAGCGAACACCGGGGAGCTGTTTTTT
13,few,TRBV7-6,-,TRBJ2-7,CASSTNEASEQYF,TGTGCCAGCAGCACGAACGAGGCGAGCGAGCAGTACTTC
15,few,TRBV7-2,-,TRBJ1-2,CASSMVTTDYYGYTF,TGTGCCAGCAGCATGGTAACTACCGACTACTATGGCTACACCTTC
14,many,TRBV20-1,-,TRBJ2-5,CSARDEGSQETQYF,TGCAGTGCTAGAGATGAGGGATCTCAAGAGACCCAGTACTTC
17,-,TRBV24-1,-,TRBJ2-2,CATSDSSGVRGEGELFF,TGTGCCACCAGTGATTCCTCAGGGGTCCGCGGTGAGGGGGAGCTGTTTTTT
13,-,TRBV4-3,-,TRBJ2-1,CASSQDIPGEQFF,TGCGCCAGCAGCCAAGATATCCCTGGGGAGCAGTTCTTC
17,many,TRBV6-2/TRBV6-3,-,TRBJ2-1,CASSPFPMRFSYNEQFF,TGTGCCAGCAGTCCCTTCCCCATGAGATTCTCCTACAATGAGCAGTTCTTC
13,many,TRBV5-4,-,TRBJ1-3,CASSLAQGNTIYF,TGTGCCAGCAGCTTGGCCCAGGGCAACACCATATATTTT
14,-,TRBV12-3/TRBV12-4,TRBD1,TRBJ2-7,CASSTGQGANEQYF,TGTGCCAGCAGCACGGGACAGGGGGCCAACGAGCAGTACTTC
13,few,TRBV6-2/TRBV6-3,-,TRBJ1-5,CASLGTGNQPQHF,TGTGCCAGCCTAGGGACGGGAAATCAGCCCCAGCATTTT
13,few,TRBV20-1,-,TRBJ1-1,CSSSYRATREAFF,TGCAGTAGTTCGTACCGGGCTACCCGTGAAGCTTTCTTT
17,-,TRBV18,-,TRBJ1-3,CASSPVLDGHSGNTIYF,TGTGCCAGCTCACCAGTATTGGACGGGCACTCTGGAAACACCATATATTTT
15,-,TRBV4-2,-,TRBJ1-2,CASSQDRALGLGYTF,TGTGCCAGCAGCCAAGACAGGGCCCTGGGCCTGGGCTACACCTTC
15,-,TRBV3-1,TRBD1,TRBJ2-7,CASSQPGQGSYEQYF,TGTGCCAGCAGCCAACCGGGACAGGGGTCCTACGAGCAGTACTTC
12,-,TRBV29-1,TRBD1,TRBJ2-5,CSVWTGAETQYF,TGCAGCGTCTGGACAGGGGCTGAGACCCAGTACTTC
11,-,TRBV12-3/TRBV12-4,-,TRBJ2-5,CASMIWETQYF,TGTGCCAGCATGATTTGGGAGACCCAGTACTTC
16,many,TRBV7-8,-,TRBJ2-3,CASSLALGSSTDTQYF,TGTGCCAGCAGCTTAGCGCTGGGTAGTTCCACAGATACGCAGTATTTT
11,few,TRBV2,-,TRBJ1-2,CASAVNYGYTF,TGTGCCAGCGCCGTTAACTATGGCTACACCTTC
14,-,TRBV7-2,-,TRBJ1-1,CASSLDYQNTEAFF,TGTGCCAGCAGCTTAGATTACCAGAACACTGAAGCTTTCTTT